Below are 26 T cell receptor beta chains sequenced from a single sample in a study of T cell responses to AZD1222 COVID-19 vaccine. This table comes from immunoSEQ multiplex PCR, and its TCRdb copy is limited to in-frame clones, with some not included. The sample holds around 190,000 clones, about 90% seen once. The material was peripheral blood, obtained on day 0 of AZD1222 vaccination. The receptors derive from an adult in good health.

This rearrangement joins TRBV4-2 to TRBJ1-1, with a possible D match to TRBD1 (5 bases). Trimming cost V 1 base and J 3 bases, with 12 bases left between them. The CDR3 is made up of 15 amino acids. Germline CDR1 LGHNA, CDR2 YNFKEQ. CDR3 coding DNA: TGTGCCAGCAGCCAAGGAGGGTCGGGGGACACTGAAGCTTTCTTT. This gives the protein CASSQGGSGDTEAFF.

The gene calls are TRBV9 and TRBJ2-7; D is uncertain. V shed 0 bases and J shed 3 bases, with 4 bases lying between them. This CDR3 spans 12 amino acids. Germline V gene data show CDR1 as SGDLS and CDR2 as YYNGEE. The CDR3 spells CASSVDGYEQYF. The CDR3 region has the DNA TGTGCCAGCAGCGTAGACGGCTACGAGCAGTACTTC.

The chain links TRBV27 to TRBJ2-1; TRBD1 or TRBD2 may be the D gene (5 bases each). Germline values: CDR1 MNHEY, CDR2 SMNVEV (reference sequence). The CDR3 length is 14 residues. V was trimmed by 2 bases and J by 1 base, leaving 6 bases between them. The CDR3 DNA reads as TGTGCCAGCAGTTTAGGGGGTTCCTACAATGAGCAGTTCTTC. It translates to CASSLGGSYNEQFF.

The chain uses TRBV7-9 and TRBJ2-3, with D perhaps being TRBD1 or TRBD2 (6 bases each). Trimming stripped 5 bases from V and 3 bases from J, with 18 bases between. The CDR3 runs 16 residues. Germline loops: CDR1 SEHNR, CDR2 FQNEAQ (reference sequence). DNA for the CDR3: TGTGCCAGCAGCCTAAGGGGGGTCGGGGAAACAGATACGCAGTATTTT. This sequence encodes CASSLRGVGETDTQYF.

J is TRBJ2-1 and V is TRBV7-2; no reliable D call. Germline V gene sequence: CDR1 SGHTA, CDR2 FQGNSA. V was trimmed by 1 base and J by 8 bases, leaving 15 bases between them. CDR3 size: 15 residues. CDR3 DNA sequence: TGTGCCAGCAGCTTAGGAAGAATGTCGGGCGATGAGCAGTTCTTC. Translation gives CASSLGRMSGDEQFF.

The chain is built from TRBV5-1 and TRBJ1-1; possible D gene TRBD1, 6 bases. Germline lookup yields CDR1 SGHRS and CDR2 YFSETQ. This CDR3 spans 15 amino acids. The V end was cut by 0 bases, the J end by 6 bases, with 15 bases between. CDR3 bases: TGCGCCAGCAGCTTGGCTTCGGGGGCGATGTCTGAAGCTTTCTTT. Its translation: CASSLASGAMSEAFF.

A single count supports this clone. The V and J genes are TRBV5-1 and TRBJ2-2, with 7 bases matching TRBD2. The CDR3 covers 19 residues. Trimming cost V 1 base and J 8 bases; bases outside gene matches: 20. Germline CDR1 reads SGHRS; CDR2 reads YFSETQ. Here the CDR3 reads CASSLSSSGKPPTPGELFF. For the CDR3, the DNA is TGCGCCAGCAGCTTGTCGTCTAGCGGAAAACCTCCGACCCCTGGGGAGCTGTTTTTT.

CDR3 nucleotides: TGTGCCAGCAGCTTAGTCCCCTTACAGGGGCAGACCCAGTACTTC. Its protein is CASSLVPLQGQTQYF. This chain links TRBV11-2 with TRBJ2-5, with TRBD1 matching over 7 bases. The ends lost 1 base at V and 6 bases at J; junction bases unmatched: 8. The CDR3 contains 15 residues. From germline, CDR1 is SGHAT and CDR2 FQNNGV. Based on the CDR3 plus reference TRBV11-2 and TRBJ2-5, the full variable domain is EAGVAQSPRYKIIEKRQSVAFWCNPISGHATLYWYQQILGQGPKLLIQFQNNGVVDDSQLPKDRFSAERLKGVDSTLKIQPAKLEDSAVYLCASSLVPLQGQTQYFGPGTRLLVL.

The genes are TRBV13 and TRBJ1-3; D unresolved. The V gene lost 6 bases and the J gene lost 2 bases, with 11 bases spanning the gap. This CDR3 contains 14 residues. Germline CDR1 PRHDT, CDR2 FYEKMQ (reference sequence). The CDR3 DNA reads TGTGCCAGCAGGCAGCCCGGGGCTGGAAACACCATATATTTT. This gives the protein CASRQPGAGNTIYF.

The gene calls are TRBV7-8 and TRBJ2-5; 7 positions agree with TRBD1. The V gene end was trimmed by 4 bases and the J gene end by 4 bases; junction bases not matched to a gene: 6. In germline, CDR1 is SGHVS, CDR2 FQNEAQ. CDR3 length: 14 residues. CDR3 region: CASSSGTDLETQYF. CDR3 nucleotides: TGTGCCAGCAGCTCCGGGACAGACCTAGAGACCCAGTACTTC.

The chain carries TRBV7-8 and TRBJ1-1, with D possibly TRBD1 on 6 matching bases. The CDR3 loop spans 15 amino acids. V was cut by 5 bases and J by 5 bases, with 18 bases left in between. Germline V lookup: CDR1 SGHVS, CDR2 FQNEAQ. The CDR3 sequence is CASSRGRTEGTEAFF. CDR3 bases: TGTGCCAGCAGCCGAGGCCGGACAGAGGGGACTGAAGCTTTCTTT. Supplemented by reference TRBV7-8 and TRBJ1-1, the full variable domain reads GAGVSQSPRYKVAKRGQDVALRCDPISGHVSLFWYQQALGQGPEFLTYFQNEAQLDKSGLPSDRFFAERPEGSVSTLKIQRTQQEDSAVYLCASSRGRTEGTEAFFGQGTRLTVV.

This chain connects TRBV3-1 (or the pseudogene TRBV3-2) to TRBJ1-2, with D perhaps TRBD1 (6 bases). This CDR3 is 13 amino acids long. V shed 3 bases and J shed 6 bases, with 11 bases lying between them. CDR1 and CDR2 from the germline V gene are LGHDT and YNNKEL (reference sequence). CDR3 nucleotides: TGTGCCAGCAGCCAGGGGGACACCGATGGCTACACCTTC. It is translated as CASSQGDTDGYTF.

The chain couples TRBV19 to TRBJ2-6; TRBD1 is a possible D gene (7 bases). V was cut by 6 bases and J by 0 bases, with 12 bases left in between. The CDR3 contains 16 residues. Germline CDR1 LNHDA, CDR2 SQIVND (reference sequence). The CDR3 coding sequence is TGTGCCAGTAGCGGCGGGACAGCCTCTGGGGCCAACGTCCTGACTTTC. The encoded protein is CASSGGTASGANVLTF.

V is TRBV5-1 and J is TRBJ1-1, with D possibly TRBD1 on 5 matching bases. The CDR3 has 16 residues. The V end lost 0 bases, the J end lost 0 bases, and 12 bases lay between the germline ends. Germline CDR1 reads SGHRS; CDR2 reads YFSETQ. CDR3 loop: CASSLAPQGLNTEAFF. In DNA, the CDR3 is TGCGCCAGCAGCTTGGCCCCGCAGGGACTGAACACTGAAGCTTTCTTT.

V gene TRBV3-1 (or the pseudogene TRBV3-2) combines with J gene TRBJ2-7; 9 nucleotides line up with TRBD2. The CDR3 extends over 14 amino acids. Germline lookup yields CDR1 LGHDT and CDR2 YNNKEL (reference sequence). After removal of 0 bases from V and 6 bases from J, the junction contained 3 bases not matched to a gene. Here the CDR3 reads CASSQEGLALEQYF. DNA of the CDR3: TGTGCCAGCAGCCAAGAGGGACTAGCCCTCGAGCAGTACTTC.

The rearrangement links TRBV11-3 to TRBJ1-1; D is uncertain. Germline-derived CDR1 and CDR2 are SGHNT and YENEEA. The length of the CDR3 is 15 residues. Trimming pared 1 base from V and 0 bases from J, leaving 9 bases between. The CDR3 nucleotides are TGTGCCAGCAGCTTAGCGGGCGGGATGAACACTGAAGCTTTCTTT. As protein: CASSLAGGMNTEAFF. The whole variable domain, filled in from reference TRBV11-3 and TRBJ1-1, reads EAGVVQSPRYKIIEKKQPVAFWCNPISGHNTLYWYLQNLGQGPELLIRYENEEAVDDSQLPKDRFSAERLKGVDSTLKIQPAELGDSAVYLCASSLAGGMNTEAFFGQGTRLTVV.

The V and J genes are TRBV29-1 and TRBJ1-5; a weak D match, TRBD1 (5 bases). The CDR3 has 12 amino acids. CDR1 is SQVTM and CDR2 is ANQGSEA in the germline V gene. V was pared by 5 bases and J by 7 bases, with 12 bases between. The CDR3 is CSVRDGEQPQHF. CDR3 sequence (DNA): TGCAGCGTTCGGGACGGTGAACAGCCCCAGCATTTT.

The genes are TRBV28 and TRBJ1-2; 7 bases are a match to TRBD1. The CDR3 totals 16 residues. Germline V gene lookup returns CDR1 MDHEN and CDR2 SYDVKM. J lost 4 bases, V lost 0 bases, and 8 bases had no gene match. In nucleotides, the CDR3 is TGTGCCAGCAGTTTATGGCCGGGACAGAGAATCTATGGCTACACCTTC. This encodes CASSLWPGQRIYGYTF.

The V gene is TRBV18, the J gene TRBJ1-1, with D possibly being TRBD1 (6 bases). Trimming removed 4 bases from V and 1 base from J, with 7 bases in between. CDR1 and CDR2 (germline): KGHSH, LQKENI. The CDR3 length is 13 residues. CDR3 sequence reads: CASSRDKNTEAFF. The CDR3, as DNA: TGTGCCAGCTCACGGGACAAGAACACTGAAGCTTTCTTT.

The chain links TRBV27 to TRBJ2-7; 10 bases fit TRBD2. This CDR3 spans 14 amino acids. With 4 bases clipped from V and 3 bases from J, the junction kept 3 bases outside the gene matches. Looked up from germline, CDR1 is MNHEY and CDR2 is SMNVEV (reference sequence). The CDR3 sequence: CASSWASGSYEQYF. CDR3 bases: TGTGCCAGCAGTTGGGCTAGCGGGAGCTACGAGCAGTACTTC.

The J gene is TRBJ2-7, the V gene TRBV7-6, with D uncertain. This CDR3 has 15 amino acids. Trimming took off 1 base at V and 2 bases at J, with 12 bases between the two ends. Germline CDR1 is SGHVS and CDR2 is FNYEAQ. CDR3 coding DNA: TGTGCCAGCAGCTTAGGCTCCACTCATACCTACGAGCAGTACTTC. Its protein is CASSLGSTHTYEQYF.

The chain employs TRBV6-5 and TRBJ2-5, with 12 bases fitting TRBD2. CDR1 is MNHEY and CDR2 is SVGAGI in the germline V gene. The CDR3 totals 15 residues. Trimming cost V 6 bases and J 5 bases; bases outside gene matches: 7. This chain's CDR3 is CASRGTSGSRETQYF. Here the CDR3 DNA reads TGTGCCAGCAGGGGGACTAGCGGGTCAAGGGAGACCCAGTACTTC.

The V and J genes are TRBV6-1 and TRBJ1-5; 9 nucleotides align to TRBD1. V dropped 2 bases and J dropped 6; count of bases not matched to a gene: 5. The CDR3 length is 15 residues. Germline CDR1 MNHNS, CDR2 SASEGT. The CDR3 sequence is CASSESRDRAQPQHF. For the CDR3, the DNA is TGTGCCAGCAGTGAAAGCCGGGACAGGGCTCAGCCCCAGCATTTT.

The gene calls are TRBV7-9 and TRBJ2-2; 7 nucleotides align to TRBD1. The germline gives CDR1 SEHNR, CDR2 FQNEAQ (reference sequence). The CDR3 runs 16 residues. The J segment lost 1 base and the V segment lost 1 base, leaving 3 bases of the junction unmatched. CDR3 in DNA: TGTGCCAGCAGCTTAGAAGGGGGCCGGAACACCGGGGAGCTGTTTTTT. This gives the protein CASSLEGGRNTGELFF.

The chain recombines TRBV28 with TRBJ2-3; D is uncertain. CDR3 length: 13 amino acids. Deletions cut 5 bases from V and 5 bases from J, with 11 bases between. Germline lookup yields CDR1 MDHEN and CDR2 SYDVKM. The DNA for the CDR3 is TGTGCCAGCAGTCCCCCGACGCAAGATACGCAGTATTTT. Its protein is CASSPPTQDTQYF.

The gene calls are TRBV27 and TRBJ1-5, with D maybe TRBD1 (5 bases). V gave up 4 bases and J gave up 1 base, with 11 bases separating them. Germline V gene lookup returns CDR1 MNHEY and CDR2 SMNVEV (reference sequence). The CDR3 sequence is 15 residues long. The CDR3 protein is CASSSPGDSNQPQHF. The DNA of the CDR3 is TGTGCCAGCAGTTCCCCGGGGGACAGCAATCAGCCCCAGCATTTT.